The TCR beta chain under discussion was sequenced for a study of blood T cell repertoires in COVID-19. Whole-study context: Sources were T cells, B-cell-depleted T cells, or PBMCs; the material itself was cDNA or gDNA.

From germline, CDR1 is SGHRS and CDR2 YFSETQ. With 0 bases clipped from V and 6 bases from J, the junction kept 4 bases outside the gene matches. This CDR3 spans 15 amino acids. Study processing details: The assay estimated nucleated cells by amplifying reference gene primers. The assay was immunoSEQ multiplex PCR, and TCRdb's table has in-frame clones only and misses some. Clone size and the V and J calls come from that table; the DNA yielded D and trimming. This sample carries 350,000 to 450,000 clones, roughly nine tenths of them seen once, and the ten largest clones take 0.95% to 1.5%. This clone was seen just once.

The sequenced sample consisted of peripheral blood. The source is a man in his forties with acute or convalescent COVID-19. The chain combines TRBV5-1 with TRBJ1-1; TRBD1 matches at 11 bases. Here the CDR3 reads CASSLDGTGGPEAFF. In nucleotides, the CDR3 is TGCGCCAGCAGCTTGGACGGGACAGGGGGGCCTGAAGCTTTCTTT.